These T cell receptor beta chains were read from a single sample in a study of blood T cell dynamics during melanoma immunotherapy. Profiled with immunoSEQ multiplex PCR; TCRdb holds only in-frame clones, not every one. The data contain around 15,000 clones, approximately 90% of them singletons. Sequenced material: blood, taken from a patient treated with checkpoint blockade. These receptors were obtained from a human donor with melanoma. Both conserved end residues are part of each CDR3. Fields, in order: CDR3 length, D gene, clone size, V gene, J gene, CDR3 protein, CDR3 DNA. A D gene is named only where the DNA matches it firmly. Rows give clone size only sometimes, using once, few, many, or a class for an expanded clone.

14	-	-	TRBV9	TRBJ2-7	CASSARASSYEQYF	TGTGCCAGCAGCGCCCGGGCGAGCTCCTACGAGCAGTACTTC
14	TRBD1	-	TRBV19	TRBJ1-1	CASSAGGERTEAFF	TGTGCCAGTAGCGCAGGGGGCGAAAGGACTGAAGCTTTCTTT
15	TRBD2	-	TRBV30	TRBJ2-5	CAWSTNWGRGETQYF	TGTGCCTGGAGTACTAATTGGGGGAGGGGAGAGACCCAGTACTTC
18	TRBD1	-	TRBV4-1	TRBJ1-1	CASSLDRGAGRVNTEAFF	TGCGCCAGCAGCCTTGACAGGGGGGCAGGTCGAGTGAACACTGAAGCTTTCTTT
12	-	-	TRBV6-1	TRBJ1-2	CASSALLGGYTF	TGTGCCAGCAGTGCACTGTTGGGAGGCTACACCTTC
13	-	-	TRBV7-2	TRBJ2-5	CASSPRPEETQYF	TGTGCCAGCAGCCCTCGGCCAGAAGAGACCCAGTACTTC
12	-	-	TRBV2	TRBJ2-7	CASSQAWGEQYF	TGTGCCAGCAGCCAAGCCTGGGGGGAGCAGTACTTC
13	-	-	TRBV10-3	TRBJ1-1	CAIREIENTEAFF	TGTGCCATCAGAGAGATCGAGAACACTGAAGCTTTCTTT
17	-	-	TRBV7-8	TRBJ1-3	CASSLVQTEGSGNTIYF	TGTGCCAGCAGCTTAGTCCAAACAGAAGGTTCTGGAAACACCATATATTTT
18	-	-	TRBV7-9	TRBJ1-1	CASSLAPLGGYENTEAFF	TGTGCCAGCAGCTTAGCCCCCTTAGGAGGGTATGAGAACACTGAAGCTTTCTTT
15	-	-	TRBV19	TRBJ1-2	CASSLGRLANYGYTF	TGTGCCAGTAGTCTTGGACGGTTAGCTAACTATGGCTACACCTTC
13	-	-	TRBV4-2	TRBJ1-4	CASSQDPGGKLFF	TGTGCCAGCAGCCAAGATCCGGGGGGAAAACTGTTTTTT
12	-	-	TRBV10-3	TRBJ1-1	CATAGGNTEAFF	TGTGCCACGGCCGGGGGGAACACTGAAGCTTTCTTT
15	TRBD2	-	TRBV28	TRBJ2-5	CASIPQLGGPKTQYF	TGTGCCAGCATCCCTCAGCTGGGAGGGCCGAAGACCCAGTACTTC
14	TRBD2	-	TRBV2	TRBJ2-1	CASTPGLAWNEQFF	TGTGCCAGCACCCCGGGACTAGCTTGGAATGAGCAGTTCTTC
13	-	-	TRBV30	TRBJ1-1	CAVDLTQNTEAFF	TGTGCCGTGGACCTGACACAGAACACTGAAGCTTTCTTT
15	-	-	TRBV6-4	TRBJ2-1	CASSPLGGVYNEQFF	TGTGCCAGCAGCCCCCTAGGGGGAGTTTACAATGAGCAGTTCTTC
14	-	few	TRBV6-1	TRBJ1-2	CASSSSGQQHGYTF	TGTGCCAGCAGCTCCTCGGGACAACAGCATGGCTACACCTTC
14	-	-	TRBV18	TRBJ1-2	CASSPRDTVDGYTF	TGTGCCAGCTCACCTAGAGACACGGTCGATGGCTACACCTTC
13	TRBD1	-	TRBV25-1	TRBJ2-2	CASSGTATGELFF	TGTGCCAGCTCCGGGACAGCCACCGGGGAGCTGTTTTTT
13	-	-	TRBV10-1	TRBJ2-5	CASPLGPLETQYF	TGCGCCAGCCCACTCGGGCCACTAGAGACCCAGTACTTC
15	-	once	TRBV30	TRBJ1-6	CAWSWGSSYNSPLHF	TGTGCCTGGAGCTGGGGGTCCTCCTATAATTCACCCCTCCACTTT
15	-	-	TRBV7-2	TRBJ1-1	CASSPRLGGKTEAFF	TGTGCCAGCAGCCCCCGTTTGGGGGGGAAGACTGAAGCTTTCTTT
14	-	-	TRBV18	TRBJ1-5	CASSPGQWEQPQHF	TGTGCCAGCTCACCCGGACAGTGGGAGCAGCCCCAGCATTTT
15	TRBD2	once	TRBV7-6	TRBJ2-3	CASSLGLAGPDTQYF	TGTGCCAGCAGCTTAGGGCTAGCGGGACCCGATACGCAGTATTTT
14	TRBD1	few	TRBV7-6	TRBJ1-2	CASSLRGQNYGYTF	TGTGCCAGCAGCCTCAGGGGGCAGAACTATGGCTACACCTTC
17	-	-	TRBV19	TRBJ1-1	CASSMRQLNGVNTEAFF	TGTGCCAGTAGTATGAGGCAGCTAAACGGGGTGAACACTGAAGCTTTCTTT
16	TRBD1	-	TRBV5-4	TRBJ1-4	CASSFYTTGGGEKLFF	TGTGCCAGCAGCTTCTACACCACAGGGGGAGGTGAAAAACTGTTTTTT
15	TRBD2	-	TRBV11-2	TRBJ2-1	CASSSQLAGGNEQFF	TGTGCCAGCAGCTCCCAGCTAGCGGGAGGCAATGAGCAGTTCTTC
15	-	-	TRBV6-6	TRBJ2-2	CASNPRGSNTGELFF	TGTGCCAGCAACCCGAGGGGGTCTAACACCGGGGAGCTGTTTTTT
16	-	-	TRBV5-1	TRBJ1-1	CASSLGGGQGPTEAFF	TGCGCCAGCAGCTTGGGGGGCGGGCAGGGGCCCACTGAAGCTTTCTTT
12	-	-	TRBV9	TRBJ1-2	CASSVRGVGYTF	TGTGCCAGCAGCGTACGGGGTGTTGGCTACACCTTC
15	TRBD2	-	TRBV11-2	TRBJ2-2	CASSTQRGNARELFF	TGTGCCAGCAGCACCCAGCGGGGGAATGCCCGGGAGCTGTTTTTT
12	-	-	TRBV2	TRBJ2-5	CASSVVKETQYF	TGTGCCAGCAGTGTGGTGAAGGAGACCCAGTACTTC
16	TRBD1	-	TRBV5-1	TRBJ1-6	CASSLAPGTGDSPLHF	TGCGCCAGCAGCTTGGCCCCCGGGACAGGAGATTCACCCCTCCACTTT
14	-	-	TRBV6-6	TRBJ2-5	CASWGGPKQETQYF	TGTGCCAGCTGGGGGGGCCCCAAGCAAGAGACCCAGTACTTC
11	-	few	TRBV30	TRBJ2-5	CAWSIQETQYF	TGTGCCTGGAGTATCCAAGAGACCCAGTACTTC
17	-	-	TRBV7-9	TRBJ1-3	CASSLSATRSSGNTIYF	TGTGCCAGCAGCTTATCGGCGACGCGAAGCTCTGGAAACACCATATATTTT
14	-	-	TRBV5-2	TRBJ1-2	CASKLVRKTYGYTF	TGTGCCAGCAAGTTAGTACGAAAGACCTATGGCTACACCTTC
15	TRBD1	-	TRBV4-1	TRBJ1-1	CASSRPDRGYTEAFF	TGCGCCAGCAGCCGTCCGGACAGGGGGTACACTGAAGCTTTCTTT
12	-	-	TRBV2	TRBJ2-7	CASSPATYEQYF	TGTGCCAGCAGCCCCGCAACCTACGAGCAGTACTTC
12	-	-	TRBV19	TRBJ1-2	CASSIASRGYTF	TGTGCCAGTAGTATTGCATCCAGAGGCTACACCTTC
15	TRBD2	-	TRBV19	TRBJ2-2	CASNFRTSRTGELFF	TGTGCCAGTAATTTCAGGACTAGCAGAACCGGGGAGCTGTTTTTT
15	-	-	TRBV9	TRBJ1-5	CASSPGGYSNQPQHF	TGTGCCAGCAGCCCCGGGGGCTATAGCAATCAGCCCCAGCATTTT
14	-	-	TRBV5-1	TRBJ1-5	CASSPRGGNQPQHF	TGCGCCAGCTCCCCTAGGGGAGGCAATCAGCCCCAGCATTTT
16	TRBD2	-	TRBV7-2	TRBJ2-7	CASSLILGLGRGEQYF	TGTGCCAGCAGCTTAATTTTGGGACTAGGGAGGGGCGAGCAGTACTTC
14	-	-	TRBV10-2	TRBJ2-7	CASSDGGTDYEQYF	TGCGCCAGCAGTGATGGAGGGACCGATTACGAGCAGTACTTC
13	-	-	TRBV7-7	TRBJ2-5	CASSSGTKETQYF	TGTGCCAGCAGCTCTGGGACGAAAGAGACCCAGTACTTC
16	TRBD2	-	TRBV7-8	TRBJ2-7	CASSPGTSGISYEQYF	TGTGCCAGCAGCCCCGGGACTAGCGGGATTTCCTACGAGCAGTACTTC
13	-	-	TRBV5-8	TRBJ1-1	CASSLSPDTEAFF	TGTGCCAGCAGCTTGAGTCCGGACACTGAAGCTTTCTTT
14	TRBD2	-	TRBV19	TRBJ2-5	CASRPGLGKETQYF	TGTGCCAGTAGGCCGGGACTAGGGAAAGAGACCCAGTACTTC
15	-	-	TRBV19	TRBJ2-3	CASSTRPVSTDTQYF	TGTGCCAGTAGTACCCGACCCGTAAGCACAGATACGCAGTATTTT
10	-	-	TRBV20-1	TRBJ1-2	CSVDMRGYTF	TGCAGTGTAGACATGCGCGGCTACACCTTC